These T cell receptor beta chains were read from a single sample in a study of shared clonotypes between healthy human individuals. Data came from immunoSEQ multiplex PCR; TCRdb stores just in-frame clones and leaves some out. The table shows roughly 570,000 clones, with nearly 98% occurring only once. The specimen was naive CD8+ T cells sorted from blood. The source is a man aged 30 to 39 in good health. CDR3s include the opening cysteine and the closing phenylalanine or tryptophan. D genes are given only for firm matches. Not all rows give a size; the values are once, few, many and, for expanded clones, a class.

j_gene,v_gene,d_gene,abundance,CDR3aa,CDR3nt
TRBJ2-1,TRBV5-1,TRBD2,-,CASSLGLAGVDEQFF,TGCGCCAGCAGCTTGGGACTAGCGGGAGTAGATGAGCAGTTCTTC
TRBJ2-1,TRBV5-5,TRBD2,-,CASSLAGGGDEQFF,TGTGCCAGCAGCTTGGCGGGAGGAGGCGATGAGCAGTTCTTC
TRBJ2-7,TRBV2,TRBD2,-,CASKGLAGGSSYEQYF,TGTGCCAGCAAAGGACTAGCGGGAGGAAGCTCCTACGAGCAGTACTTC
TRBJ1-4,TRBV27,-,-,CASSLLGSATNEKLFF,TGTGCCAGCAGTTTATTGGGATCTGCAACTAATGAAAAACTGTTTTTT
TRBJ2-2,TRBV5-6,-,-,CASSFGNNPGELFF,TGTGCCAGCAGCTTCGGGAACAACCCCGGGGAGCTGTTTTTT
TRBJ2-1,TRBV9,TRBD1,-,CASSAGGREQFF,TGTGCCAGCAGCGCAGGGGGCCGGGAGCAGTTCTTC
TRBJ1-1,TRBV9,-,-,CASSEWGENTEAFF,TGTGCCAGCAGCGAGTGGGGAGAGAACACTGAAGCTTTCTTT
TRBJ1-5,TRBV7-8,TRBD1,-,CASSRDSNQPQHF,TGTGCCAGCAGCCGGGACAGTAATCAGCCCCAGCATTTT
TRBJ2-7,TRBV6-5,-,once,CASSYQGNYEQYF,TGTGCCAGCAGTTACCAGGGGAACTACGAGCAGTACTTC
TRBJ2-1,TRBV7-6,TRBD2,-,CASSPSGLGLTYNEQFF,TGTGCCAGCAGCCCTAGCGGCCTGGGACTAACCTACAATGAGCAGTTCTTC
TRBJ2-3,TRBV7-6,TRBD2,-,CASSLRALAGGPDTQYF,TGTGCCAGCAGCTTAAGGGCTCTAGCGGGAGGACCGGATACGCAGTATTTT
TRBJ2-1,TRBV10-3,TRBD1,-,CAISDSDRGLYNEQFF,TGTGCCATCAGTGATTCGGACAGGGGGCTTTACAATGAGCAGTTCTTC
TRBJ1-2,TRBV5-5,TRBD1,-,CASSRWTGAAEGYTF,TGTGCCAGCAGCAGATGGACAGGCGCCGCAGAGGGCTACACCTTC
TRBJ1-1,TRBV19,-,-,CASSIVHSMNTEAFF,TGTGCCAGTAGTATAGTACACTCCATGAACACTGAAGCTTTCTTT
TRBJ1-1,TRBV11-2,TRBD1,once,CASSLSFGGGQTEAFF,TGTGCCAGCAGCTTATCCTTCGGAGGGGGCCAAACTGAAGCTTTCTTT
TRBJ2-1,TRBV27,TRBD2,-,CASSLGLAPNEQFF,TGTGCCAGCAGCCTGGGACTAGCTCCGAATGAGCAGTTCTTC
TRBJ2-5,TRBV7-9,-,once,CASSLSGLPVGTQYF,TGTGCCAGCAGCCTTTCTGGGCTTCCAGTAGGGACCCAGTACTTC
TRBJ1-1,TRBV4-2,-,-,CASSILEGHEAFF,TGTGCCAGCAGTATATTAGAGGGGCACGAAGCTTTCTTT